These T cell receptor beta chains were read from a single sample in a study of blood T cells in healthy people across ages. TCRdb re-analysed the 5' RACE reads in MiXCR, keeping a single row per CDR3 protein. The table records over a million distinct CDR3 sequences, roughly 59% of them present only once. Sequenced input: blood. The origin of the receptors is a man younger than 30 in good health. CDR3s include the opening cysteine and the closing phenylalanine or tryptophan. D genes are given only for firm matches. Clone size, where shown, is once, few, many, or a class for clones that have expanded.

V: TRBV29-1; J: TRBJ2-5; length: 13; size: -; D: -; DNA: TGCAGCGTTGAGCGGGACTCCTCTTTAGAGCAGTACTTC; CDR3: CSVERDSSLEQYF
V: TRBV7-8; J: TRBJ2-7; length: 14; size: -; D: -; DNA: TGTGCCAGCAGCTCCATTGAAGCGTCCTACGAGCAGTACTTC; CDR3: CASSSIEASYEQYF
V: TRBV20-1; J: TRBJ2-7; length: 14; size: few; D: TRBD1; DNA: TGCAGTGCTAGACCCGGGACAGGGTATGACGAGCAGTACTTC; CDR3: CSARPGTGYDEQYF
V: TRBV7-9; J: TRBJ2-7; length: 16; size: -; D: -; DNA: TGTGCCAGCAGCCCCCTTTTAGCGCAGAGCTCCTACGAGCAGTACTTC; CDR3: CASSPLLAQSSYEQYF
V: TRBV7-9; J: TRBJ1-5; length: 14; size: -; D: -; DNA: TGTGCCGGCAGCTTGATGGAGGGGAGGGAGCCCCAGCATTTT; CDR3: CAGSLMEGREPQHF
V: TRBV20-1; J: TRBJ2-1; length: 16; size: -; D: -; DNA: TGCAGTGCTAGAGATCCCAAAATAGACTCCTACAATGAGCAGTTCTTC; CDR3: CSARDPKIDSYNEQFF
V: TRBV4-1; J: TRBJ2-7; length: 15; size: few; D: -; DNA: TGCGCCAGCAGCCAAGAATACGACCAGATCTACGAGCAGTACTTC; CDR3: CASSQEYDQIYEQYF
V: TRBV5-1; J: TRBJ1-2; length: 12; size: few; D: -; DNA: TGCGCCAGCAGCTTGGGCGCGGAAGGCTACACCTTC; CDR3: CASSLGAEGYTF
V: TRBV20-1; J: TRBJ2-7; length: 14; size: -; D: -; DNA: TGCAGTGCTAGAGATCGGATGGCTGCCTACGAGCAGTACTTC; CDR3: CSARDRMAAYEQYF
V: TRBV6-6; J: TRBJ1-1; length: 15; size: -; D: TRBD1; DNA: TGTGCCAGCAGTTACGGGCCCTCCCAGGGGGGTGAAGCTTTCTTT; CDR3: CASSYGPSQGGEAFF
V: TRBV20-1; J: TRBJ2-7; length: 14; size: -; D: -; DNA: TGCAGTGCCTCACGGGAAGCGGACCCCTACGAGCAGTACTTC; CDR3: CSASREADPYEQYF